What follows describes a single T cell receptor (beta chain). These data originate in a study of T cell changes during pregnancy in multiple sclerosis. V shed 6 bases and J shed 5 bases, with 10 bases lying between them. The germline V gene encodes CDR1 LNHDA and CDR2 SQIVND (reference sequence). This CDR3 is built from 12 residues. Profiled with immunoSEQ multiplex PCR; TCRdb holds only in-frame clones, not every one. This table has roughly 30,000 clones, around nine tenths appearing once. This clonotype was obtained from a female donor in good health, enrolled as a control in a pregnancy study. The sequencing used CD4+ T cells from peripheral blood mononuclear cells, collected in the first trimester of pregnancy. The chain employs TRBV19 and TRBJ2-5; D is undetermined. The CDR3 DNA reads as TGTGCCAGTAGCAACCACGGGGAGACCCAGTACTTC. Translation gives CASSNHGETQYF.